This TCR beta chain was identified in a study of T cells in Graves' hyperthyroidism and ophthalmopathy. The CDR3 is 16 amino acids. Germline CDR1 and CDR2: SGHRS and YFSETQ. The V end was cut by 0 bases, the J end by 7 bases, with 16 bases between. The study, taken as a whole, reports: Stable hyperthyroidism was told apart from ophthalmopathy by a model built on 13 V-J features.

Amplified TCR beta CDR3 regions derived from RNA transcripts. A first-round RT-PCR of the TCR CDR3 used the HTBI primer set. TCRdb fed the multiplex PCR reads into MiXCR, producing one record per CDR3 protein. The sample carries around 300,000 distinct CDR3 sequences, roughly 13% recorded once. This clonotype was counted a few times. Its antigen is not identified. Sequencing was done on a sample of blood. The clonotype was recovered from a middle-aged woman with Graves' ophthalmopathy. The chain has TRBV5-1 and TRBJ2-2; D possibly corresponds to TRBD2 (6 bases). The CDR3 DNA is TGCGCCAGCAGCTTGGAGGGTGGTAGCGGCCTCGGGGAGCTGTTTTTT. Its translation: CASSLEGGSGLGELFF.